The 5 T cell receptor beta chains listed next were all sequenced from one sample in a study of blood T cell repertoires in COVID-19. Sequencing was performed with immunoSEQ multiplex PCR; in TCRdb, only in-frame clones are kept and a portion is missing. Of 300,000 to 350,000 clones in the sample, around 85% were seen once. Sequenced: PBMCs or T cells enriched from blood (not recorded which). The receptor set was obtained from a man aged 25 to 40 who had recovered from COVID-19.

This clone was recorded only once. The V and J genes are TRBV9 and TRBJ1-2, with 8 positions matching TRBD1. CDR1 and CDR2 (germline): SGDLS, YYNGEE. This CDR3 has 12 residues. The ends lost 4 bases at V and 8 bases at J; junction bases unmatched: 4. The CDR3 region has the DNA TGTGCCAGCAGCCCAGGGGGCGGCGGCTACACCTTC. As protein: CASSPGGGGYTF.

The chain combines TRBV24-1 with TRBJ1-2; 9 positions agree with TRBD1. Germline assignment: CDR1 KGHDR and CDR2 SFDVKD. With 4 bases clipped from V and 8 bases from J, the junction kept 7 bases outside the gene matches. The CDR3 runs 14 residues. In DNA form, the CDR3 reads TGTGCCACCAGTGAGGCTGACAGGGGGAGCGGCTACACCTTC. This sequence encodes CATSEADRGSGYTF.

The chain joins TRBV3-1 (or the pseudogene TRBV3-2) to TRBJ1-2; possibly TRBD1 for D (5 bases). V lost 4 bases and J lost 2, with 14 bases in between. The CDR3 is 15 residues long. Germline CDR1 is LGHDT and CDR2 is YNNKEL (reference sequence). The CDR3 region has the DNA TGTGCCAGCAGCCCCATTCAGGCAGGGAACTATGGCTACACCTTC. Translating gives CASSPIQAGNYGYTF.

On this clone: At one end, the junction sequence differs from germline, possibly due to a read error. This same CDR3 is encoded by further DNA sequences in the sample. This rearrangement joins TRBV9 to TRBJ1-2; possibly TRBD1 for D (6 bases). CDR1 and CDR2 (germline): SGDLS, YYNGEE. The CDR3 spans 14 residues. CDR3 loop: CASSSRGEGYGYTF. The CDR3 DNA is TGTGCCAGCAGCAGCAGGGGAGAGGGCTATGGTTACACCTTC.

Regarding this clone: The sample contains more than one DNA sequence encoding this CDR3. This chain joins TRBV6-5 and TRBJ1-2, with 8 nucleotides matching TRBD1. The CDR3 covers 13 residues. With V trimmed by 6 bases and J by 2 bases, 2 bases remained unmatched. Germline assignment: CDR1 MNHEY and CDR2 SVGAGI. The CDR3 DNA is TGTGCCAGCAGCCGGGACAGGAACTATGGCTACACCTTC. It translates to CASSRDRNYGYTF.